These 10 T cell receptor beta chains originate from one sample sequenced in a study of blood T cell repertoires in COVID-19. Measured with immunoSEQ multiplex PCR; TCRdb has only the in-frame clones, and not every one. The sample records approximately 400,000 clones, roughly 88% being singletons. The specimen was peripheral blood. Receptors originate from a woman aged 50 to 65 with COVID-19, enrolled during active disease.

The CDR3 DNA is TGTGCCAGCAGCCTCAGACAGGCCCTGAACACTGAAGCTTTCTTT. Translation: CASSLRQALNTEAFF. The chain carries TRBV7-9 and TRBJ1-1; maybe TRBD1 (6 bases). The CDR3 sequence is 15 residues long. With 5 bases removed from V and 0 bases from J, the gap between germline ends came to 13 bases. Germline CDR1 and CDR2: SEHNR and FQNEAQ (reference sequence).

This clone was picked up one time. The CDR3 is CASSLTGLSGNTIYF. In nucleotides, the CDR3 is TGTGCCAGCAGTTTAACAGGGCTCTCAGGAAACACCATATATTTT. The rearrangement uses TRBV27 and TRBJ1-3; a weak D match, TRBD1 (6 bases). Germline V lookup: CDR1 MNHEY, CDR2 SMNVEV (reference sequence). The germline V and J ends were trimmed by 2 bases and 4 bases, with 12 bases remaining between them. The CDR3 sequence is 15 residues long.

The CDR3 nucleotides are TGTGCCAGCAGCGTAAGCGGAACGGCGTATAATTCACCCCTCCACTTT. Translated: CASSVSGTAYNSPLHF. The J gene is TRBJ1-6, the V gene TRBV9; the D is unclear. The CDR3 runs to 16 residues. Germline values: CDR1 SGDLS, CDR2 YYNGEE. Trimming shortened V by 1 base and J by 4 bases, and 12 bases separated the two germline ends.

A word on this clone: The junction and the germline gene differ at one end; a read error may be behind it. This chain uses TRBV7-2 with TRBJ2-7; 9 bases are shared with TRBD2. This CDR3 spans 11 amino acids. The V gene's germline CDR1 is SGHTA and CDR2 FQGNSA. The CDR3 nucleotides are TGTGCCAGCAGCTTACTTGGTAGCGGGGGCTTC. Its translation: CASSLLGSGGF.

The rearrangement joins TRBV14 to TRBJ2-5, with D possibly being TRBD1 (6 bases). V was trimmed by 0 bases and J by 3 bases, leaving 14 bases between them. CDR1 SGHDN and CDR2 FVKESK come from the germline V gene. The CDR3 contains 16 residues. The CDR3: CASSQDLGRTEETQYF. CDR3 coding DNA: TGTGCCAGCAGCCAAGATCTCGGACGGACAGAAGAGACCCAGTACTTC.

Comment on this clone: The sample contains more than one DNA sequence encoding this CDR3. This chain connects TRBV6-5 to TRBJ1-6; D remains unclear. CDR3 length: 14 residues. Per the germline V gene, CDR1 is MNHEY and CDR2 is SVGAGI. V shed 0 bases and J shed 7 bases, with 7 bases lying between them. The CDR3 loop is CASSYSTGNSPLHF. The CDR3 DNA follows: TGTGCCAGCAGTTACTCGACGGGGAATTCACCCCTCCACTTT.

This chain uses TRBV19 with TRBJ1-2, with TRBD1 as a possible D gene (5 bases). Germline V gene sequence: CDR1 LNHDA, CDR2 SQIVND (reference sequence). V shed 7 bases and J shed 4 bases, with 19 bases lying between them. The CDR3 loop spans 15 amino acids. This chain's CDR3 is CASIASMEGRYGYTF. The CDR3 region has the DNA TGTGCCAGTATCGCGTCAATGGAGGGACGCTATGGCTACACCTTC. Drawing the rest from reference TRBV19 and TRBJ1-2, the complete variable domain is DGGITQSPKYLFRKEGQNVTLSCEQNLNHDAMYWYRQDPGQGLRLIYYSQIVNDFQKGDIAEGYSVSREKKESFPLTVTSAQKNPTAFYLCASIASMEGRYGYTFGSGTRLTVV.

In nucleotides, the CDR3 is TGCGCCAGCAGTTCCACAGGGATGGGCACTGAAGCTTTCTTT. This encodes CASSSTGMGTEAFF. The chain uses TRBV5-1 and TRBJ1-1; tentatively, D is TRBD1 (6 bases). V was pared by 5 bases and J by 4 bases, with 15 bases between. This CDR3 has 14 residues. Per germline, CDR1 SGHRS and CDR2 YFSETQ.

The chain recombines TRBV7-8 with TRBJ1-1, with a tentative D call TRBD1 (6 bases). In germline, CDR1 is SGHVS, CDR2 FQNEAQ. The CDR3 has 13 residues. V dropped 4 bases and J dropped 6 bases, with 12 bases sitting between them. DNA for the CDR3: TGTGCCAGCAGCTCCTCGAGACAGGCTGAAGCTTTCTTT. This gives the protein CASSSSRQAEAFF.

The chain combines TRBV13 with TRBJ2-1; TRBD1 matches 7 bases. After removal of 3 bases from V and 7 bases from J, the junction contained 6 bases not matched to a gene. CDR1 PRHDT and CDR2 FYEKMQ come from the germline V gene (reference sequence). CDR3 length equals 14 residues. CDR3: CASSLGTVRNEQFF. CDR3 DNA: TGTGCCAGCAGCTTGGGGACAGTAAGGAATGAGCAGTTCTTC.